This TCR beta chain was profiled in a study of T-cell memory formation after mild COVID-19. V was trimmed by 2 bases and J by 6 bases, leaving 12 bases between them. The V gene's germline CDR1 is SGHRS and CDR2 YFSETQ. CDR3 length equals 15 residues. TCRdb ran MiXCR on the 5' RACE reads and lists one entry per CDR3 protein. The sample includes 80,000 to 95,000 distinct CDR3 sequences, around a quarter of them seen just once. The chain uses TRBV5-1 and TRBJ1-6; no reliable D call. The sequenced material came from PBMCs or a T cell subset sorted from them (not recorded which). The clonotype comes from a man aged 18 to 29 who had mild COVID-19 (a few samples of this study predate the infection). Cell type and time point are not known. CDR3 in amino acids: CASSFYDGPNSPLHF. CDR3 DNA: TGCGCCAGCAGCTTTTACGACGGACCTAATTCACCCCTCCACTTT.